This is a list of T cell receptor beta chains from one sample in a study of T cell responses to AZD1222 COVID-19 vaccine. TCRdb's copy holds only in-frame clones and misses some; the assay was immunoSEQ multiplex PCR. This sample has 60,000 to 100,000 clones, with around 87% found just once. The specimen comprised peripheral blood, sampled on day 0 of AZD1222 vaccination. These receptors all stem from an adult in good health. Both conserved end residues are part of each CDR3. A D gene is named only where the DNA matches it firmly. Rows may omit the clone size; those that give it use once, few, many or a size class.

J gene	D gene	V gene	CDR3 length	clone size	CDR3 DNA	CDR3 protein
TRBJ1-3	-	TRBV9	14	-	TGTGCCAGCAGCGTAGTAGGGGGTGGAAACACCATATATTTT	CASSVVGGGNTIYF
TRBJ2-1	TRBD2	TRBV7-8	15	-	TGTGCCAGCAGCCCCCTAGCGGGAGGGTACAATGAGCAGTTCTTC	CASSPLAGGYNEQFF
TRBJ1-2	-	TRBV29-1	12	-	TGCAGCGTTGTAGAGGGGAACTATGGCTACACCTTC	CSVVEGNYGYTF
TRBJ1-2	-	TRBV27	15	-	TGTGCCAGCAGTTTCCGCCCGTTCAGTTCAGATGGCTACACCTTC	CASSFRPFSSDGYTF
TRBJ2-3	-	TRBV11-2	12	-	TGTGCCAGCAGCTTGGGGACAGATACGCAGTATTTT	CASSLGTDTQYF
TRBJ1-2	-	TRBV5-1	14	-	TGCGCCAGCAGCTTGGCCTTCGGGGGCGCCGGCTACACCTTC	CASSLAFGGAGYTF
TRBJ1-3	-	TRBV11-2	12	once	TGTGCCAGCAGCCCCCAGGGAAACACCATATATTTT	CASSPQGNTIYF
TRBJ2-5	TRBD2	TRBV5-1	15	-	TGCGCCAGCAGCATGCTACCCGGGACTAGCGGGGGCTCCAACTTC	CASSMLPGTSGGSNF
TRBJ1-4	TRBD1	TRBV5-1	14	-	TGCGCCAGCAGCTTACAGGGGTCGGGTGAAAAACTGTTTTTT	CASSLQGSGEKLFF
TRBJ1-5	-	TRBV4-1	15	-	TGCGCCAGCAGCCAAGTCCCCACGCTGGGTCAGCCCCAGCATTTT	CASSQVPTLGQPQHF
TRBJ1-2	-	TRBV6-5	13	-	TGTGCCAGTCGACAGCCTGCTAACTATGGCTACACCTTC	CASRQPANYGYTF
TRBJ1-4	-	TRBV7-9	15	-	TGTGCCAGCAGCTTCGGGCTGGGTACTTTCGGAAAACTGTTTTTT	CASSFGLGTFGKLFF
TRBJ1-2	-	TRBV10-2	11	-	TGCGCCAGCCTGGAGGAGGGAGGCTACACCTTC	CASLEEGGYTF
TRBJ2-1	TRBD2	TRBV3-1/TRBV3-2	15	-	TGTGCCAGCAGCCAGGAAGCGGGGGGACGGGATGAGCAGTTCTTC	CASSQEAGGRDEQFF
TRBJ1-1	-	TRBV7-2	11	-	TGTGCCAGCAGCCTACAGGTAGAAGCTTTCTTT	CASSLQVEAFF
TRBJ2-5	-	TRBV11-1	14	-	TGTGCCAGCACCCCGTGGCGGAATCAAGAGACCCAGTACTTC	CASTPWRNQETQYF
TRBJ1-4	TRBD1	TRBV2	11	-	TGTGCCAGCGGGACAGATGAAAAACTGTTTTTT	CASGTDEKLFF
TRBJ1-2	-	TRBV6-2/TRBV6-3	13	-	TGTGCCAGCAGTTACTCGGAACAGTGGGGCTACACCTTC	CASSYSEQWGYTF
TRBJ1-3	TRBD1	TRBV5-6	15	-	TGTGCCAGCAGCGGGACAGGGTCAATTGGAAACACCATATATTTT	CASSGTGSIGNTIYF
TRBJ2-1	TRBD2	TRBV11-3	17	few	TGTGCCAGCAGCCCTCGACTAGCGGGAGGGTCCTACAATGAGCAGTTCTTC	CASSPRLAGGSYNEQFF
TRBJ2-3	TRBD2	TRBV28	16	once	TGTGCCGGGGCTAGCGGGAGGGCCTTCAGCACAGATACGCAGTATTTT	CAGASGRAFSTDTQYF
TRBJ1-1	-	TRBV11-1	14	-	TGTGCCAGCAGCCAGGACAGAACGAACACTGAAGCTTTCTTT	CASSQDRTNTEAFF
TRBJ2-7	-	TRBV6-1	14	-	TGTGCCAGCAGTGAAGGGCAGGGAACCTACGAGCAGTACTTC	CASSEGQGTYEQYF